This TCR beta chain is from a study of T cell responses to AZD1222 COVID-19 vaccine. This clone showed up just a few times. Clones were sequenced by immunoSEQ multiplex PCR, and TCRdb holds only the in-frame ones, with some missing. Seen here are about 110,000 clones, over 85% observed once, and the top ten hold roughly 4.2%. V was trimmed by 4 bases and J by 3 bases, leaving 3 bases between them. This CDR3 region has 11 residues. Germline V gene data show CDR1 as MGHDK and CDR2 as SYGVNS. Sequenced here: peripheral blood, sampled on day 0 of AZD1222 vaccination. This TCR was recovered from an adult in good health. The chain couples TRBV25-1 to TRBJ1-1; D unclear. CDR3 region: CASSVDTEAFF. DNA of the CDR3: TGTGCCAGCAGTGTGGACACTGAAGCTTTCTTT. Combining the CDR3 with reference TRBV25-1 and TRBJ1-1 gives the whole variable domain EADIYQTPRYLVIGTGKKITLECSQTMGHDKMYWYQQDPGMELHLIHYSYGVNSTEKGDLSSESTVSRIRTEHFPLTLESARPSHTSQYLCASSVDTEAFFGQGTRLTVV.